This T cell receptor beta chain was retrieved from a study of prognosis after radiotherapy for stage I lung cancer. Study-level results: Lower Shannon entropy values were found after stereotactic body radiation therapy in patients who developed distant metastases. The median unique TCR clone count dropped from around 10,000 to 6,900 after stereotactic body radiation therapy.

The germline gives CDR1 DFQATT, CDR2 SNEGSKA (reference sequence). This CDR3 is 13 amino acids long. There were roughly 5.8 milliliters of peripheral blood drawn at each of two time points. As regards this clonotype: Antigen specificity is unknown.

Two-round multiplex PCR, the amplification method, yielded TCR beta CDR3 from genomic DNA. Amplification in first-round PCR relied on primers specific to each TRBV and TRBJ gene. Universal primers featured in the second PCR round. TCRdb reprocessed the multiplex PCR reads with MiXCR, giving one entry per CDR3 protein. The table lists some 13,000 distinct CDR3 sequences, 40% to 55% of them singletons. The V and J genes are TRBV20-1 and TRBJ1-2; D is possibly TRBD1 (5 bases). This clonotype originated in a donor over 45 with non-small cell lung cancer. This specimen was PBMCs, taken before or after stereotactic body radiation therapy (not recorded which). This CDR3 is CGGRGQGDNGHTF. CDR3 DNA: TGCGGAGGAAGGGGCCAGGGTGACAACGGCCACACCTTC.